Listed below are T cell receptor beta chains from one sample, sequenced in a study of blood T cell repertoires in COVID-19. Repertoires were generated with immunoSEQ multiplex PCR, while TCRdb's copy carries only in-frame clones and drops some. The data contain under 300,000 clones, roughly 87% of them singletons. What was sequenced was peripheral blood. The origin of the receptors is a man aged 55 to 70 who had recovered from COVID-19. Both conserved end residues are part of each CDR3. The D gene is left open where the match is weak. Rows give clone size only sometimes, using once, few, many, or a class for an expanded clone.

size	J	V	D	DNA	CDR3
-	TRBJ1-1	TRBV11-1	TRBD1	TGTGCCAGCAGCGACAGGGACACTGAAGCTTTCTTT	CASSDRDTEAFF
-	TRBJ2-2	TRBV7-2	-	TGTGCCAGCAGCTTGCAGGGGTCCTCCACCGGGGAGCTGTTTTTT	CASSLQGSSTGELFF
-	TRBJ1-5	TRBV3-1/TRBV3-2	TRBD1	TGTGCCAGCAGCCTAACACAGGGGGCCAATCAGCCCCAGCATTTT	CASSLTQGANQPQHF
-	TRBJ2-1	TRBV5-1	TRBD2	TGCGCCAGCAGCTCTACTAGCGGGGGACACTACAATGAGCAGTTCTTC	CASSSTSGGHYNEQFF
once	TRBJ1-4	TRBV7-9	TRBD1	TGTGCCAGCAGCTTAGGAAGCCGGCGGACAGGGGGCGCGGGCGAAAAACTGTTTTTT	CASSLGSRRTGGAGEKLFF
few	TRBJ1-1	TRBV10-2	-	TGCGCCAGCATCCAGAACACTGAAGCTTTCTTT	CASIQNTEAFF
-	TRBJ1-5	TRBV21-1	-	TGTGCCAGCAGCAATGGAAAGAGCCGGGACAGGGGCAATCAGCCCCAGCATTTT	CASSNGKSRDRGNQPQHF
-	TRBJ1-5	TRBV5-4	-	TGTGCCAGCAGCTTAGGGGTGGGTGGCAATCAGCCCCAGCATTTT	CASSLGVGGNQPQHF
-	TRBJ2-4	TRBV19	-	TGTGCCAGTAGTATGAGGGAAACCAAAAACATTCAGTACTTC	CASSMRETKNIQYF
-	TRBJ1-2	TRBV5-1	TRBD1	TGCGCCAGCAGCCCTCTGGGACAGGGGGCAAGGTATGGCTACACCTTC	CASSPLGQGARYGYTF
-	TRBJ2-3	TRBV6-5	-	TGTGCCAGCAGTTTCCAAACGCCCCAGGGTACAACGCAGTATTTT	CASSFQTPQGTTQYF
-	TRBJ2-2	TRBV19	-	TGTGCCAGTAGCGGGATGCAGGGGCTGGCCGGGGAGCTGTTTTTT	CASSGMQGLAGELFF
-	TRBJ2-1	TRBV5-1	-	TGCGCCAGCAGCTTGGCCCGATTGGGGGGTCTGAGCTCCTACAATGAGCAGTTCTTC	CASSLARLGGLSSYNEQFF
-	TRBJ1-3	TRBV7-9	-	TGTGCCAGCAGCTTAGGATCCGGATTGGGGGGATCTGGAAACACCATATATTTT	CASSLGSGLGGSGNTIYF
-	TRBJ2-2	TRBV2	TRBD2	TGTGCCAGCCTCACTTGGGCGGGGGGGCACGGGGAGCTGTTTTTT	CASLTWAGGHGELFF
few	TRBJ2-2	TRBV11-3	TRBD2	TGTGCCAGCAGCTTTCTAGCGGGTACCGGGGAGCTGTTTTTT	CASSFLAGTGELFF
-	TRBJ1-2	TRBV6-5	-	TGTGCCAGCAGCTCCCCAGGGGTGTCGAATGGCTACACCTTC	CASSSPGVSNGYTF
-	TRBJ1-3	TRBV7-2	-	TGTGCCAGCAGCCTGCAGGGCCTGAGCTCTGGAAACACCATATATTTT	CASSLQGLSSGNTIYF
-	TRBJ2-2	TRBV7-8	TRBD2	TGTGCCAGCAGCTTTAAGCTAGCGGGGGGGCTCGGCACCGGGGAGCTGTTTTTT	CASSFKLAGGLGTGELFF
-	TRBJ2-3	TRBV5-1	-	TGCGCCAGCAGCTTGCCGACAGGCAGCACAGATACGCAGTATTTT	CASSLPTGSTDTQYF
-	TRBJ1-2	TRBV19	-	TGTGCCAGTAGCCCAAGGAGCGTAACAGGGAGCGGATATGGCTACACCTTC	CASSPRSVTGSGYGYTF
once	TRBJ1-4	TRBV5-5	-	TGTGCCAGCAGCTTGGCTCCCAATGAAAAACTGTTTTTT	CASSLAPNEKLFF